A single sample is the source of the 29 T cell receptor beta chains below, sequenced in a study of blood T cell repertoires in COVID-19. Method: immunoSEQ multiplex PCR; TCRdb's copy keeps in-frame clones and lacks some. Found here are tens of thousands of clones, roughly 80% of them singletons; the top ten hold around 5%. Specimen: peripheral blood. These receptors came from a man aged 45-65 years with active COVID-19.

The V gene is TRBV12-5, the J gene TRBJ2-2, with 10 bases matching TRBD1. Per germline, CDR1 LGHNT and CDR2 FRNRAP. V lost 6 bases, J lost 6 bases, and 4 bases stayed unmatched. This CDR3 comprises 14 residues. CDR3 amino acids: CASGRTGGAGELFF. In DNA, the CDR3 is TGTGCTAGTGGGAGGACAGGGGGGGCCGGGGAGCTGTTTTTT.

The genes are TRBV30 and TRBJ2-4, with D possibly TRBD2 on 7 matching bases. Germline V lookup: CDR1 GTSNPN, CDR2 SVGIG (reference sequence). This CDR3 region has 15 residues. V was cut by 5 bases and J by 1 base, with 15 bases left in between. In nucleotides, the CDR3 is TGTGCCTGGGGGGGGAGGGGGAATGCCAAAAACATTCAGTACTTC. Translation gives CAWGGRGNAKNIQYF.

The V call is TRBV4-2, the J call TRBJ2-7; tentative D call: TRBD1 (7 bases). Between the trimmed V and J ends, which lost 3 bases and 3 bases, there was a span of 12 bases. This CDR3 has 14 residues. Germline V gene data show CDR1 as LGHNA and CDR2 as YNFKEQ. The CDR3 reads CASSQGGQSYEQYF. The CDR3 region has the DNA TGTGCCAGCAGCCAGGGGGGACAGAGCTACGAGCAGTACTTC.

This rearrangement joins TRBV5-1 to TRBJ1-1; 12 positions agree with TRBD1. CDR1 is SGHRS, CDR2 YFSETQ, per germline. The V gene end was trimmed by 0 bases and the J gene end by 4 bases; junction bases not matched to a gene: 7. This CDR3 contains 17 residues. The CDR3 sequence: CASSLGDRGRVGTEAFF. As DNA, the CDR3 is TGCGCCAGCAGCTTGGGGGACAGGGGGCGAGTGGGCACTGAAGCTTTCTTT.

The sample holds one count of this clone. The rearrangement links TRBV7-2 to TRBJ2-1; 8 nucleotides match TRBD1. Trimming cost V 2 bases and J 4 bases; bases outside gene matches: 4. This CDR3 is 15 amino acids long. The germline V gene encodes CDR1 SGHTA and CDR2 FQGNSA. Written as DNA, the CDR3 is TGTGCCAGCAGCTTACCGGGACAGGCGTACAATGAGCAGTTCTTC. This sequence encodes CASSLPGQAYNEQFF.

The chain recombines TRBV11-3 with TRBJ2-5; tentative D call: TRBD2 (6 bases). V was trimmed by 5 bases and J by 1 base, leaving 17 bases between them. CDR3 length: 16 residues. Germline loops: CDR1 SGHNT, CDR2 YENEEA. This CDR3 reads CASSPGGAGIQETQYF. The CDR3, as DNA: TGTGCCAGCAGCCCCGGGGGAGCGGGCATCCAAGAGACCCAGTACTTC. Drawing the rest from reference TRBV11-3 and TRBJ2-5, the complete variable domain is EAGVVQSPRYKIIEKKQPVAFWCNPISGHNTLYWYLQNLGQGPELLIRYENEEAVDDSQLPKDRFSAERLKGVDSTLKIQPAELGDSAVYLCASSPGGAGIQETQYFGPGTRLLVL.

The rearrangement joins TRBV6-2 or TRBV6-3 to TRBJ2-3, with 14 nucleotides matching TRBD2. Germline assignment: CDR1 MNHEY and CDR2 SVGEGT. The CDR3 loop spans 15 amino acids. After removal of 6 bases from V and 4 bases from J, the junction contained 3 bases not matched to a gene. CDR3 region: CASSPTSGGADTQYF. CDR3 sequence (DNA): TGTGCCAGCAGCCCGACTAGCGGGGGGGCAGATACGCAGTATTTT.

The rearrangement links TRBV29-1 to TRBJ2-1; no reliable D call. V shed 6 bases and J shed 2 bases, with 11 bases lying between them. Germline lookup yields CDR1 SQVTM and CDR2 ANQGSEA. This CDR3 comprises 13 residues. CDR3 sequence reads: CSVTSVAYNEQFF. CDR3 nucleotides: TGCAGCGTCACTTCCGTCGCCTACAATGAGCAGTTCTTC.

J is TRBJ2-7 and V is TRBV6-6, with a weak D call TRBD1 (7 bases). Germline V gene sequence: CDR1 MNHNY, CDR2 SVGAGI (reference sequence). This CDR3 contains 14 residues. V lost 3 bases to trimming and J lost 5 bases, with 14 bases between them. In DNA form, the CDR3 reads TGTGCCAGCAGTTATGAGGCAGGGGGGAACGAGCAGTACTTC. Residues: CASSYEAGGNEQYF.

The V call is TRBV4-3, the J call TRBJ1-2, with 7 bases that match TRBD1. V was pared by 4 bases and J by 2 bases, with 7 bases of the junction left unmatched. Germline V CDR1 and CDR2: LGHNA, YSLEER. The CDR3 is made up of 15 amino acids. For the CDR3, the DNA is TGCGCCAGCAGCCGCGCCCAACAGGGGAACTATGGCTACACCTTC. Encoded protein: CASSRAQQGNYGYTF.

The rearrangement joins TRBV2 to TRBJ2-2; D possibly corresponds to TRBD1 (7 bases). This CDR3 region has 15 residues. Looked up from germline, CDR1 is SNHLY and CDR2 is FYNNEI. Deletions cut 1 base from V and 4 bases from J, with 10 bases between. The CDR3 spells CASSEVQGGTGELFF. CDR3 DNA sequence: TGTGCCAGCAGTGAAGTCCAGGGGGGCACCGGGGAGCTGTTTTTT.

This clone was observed a few times. The rearrangement joins TRBV7-2 to TRBJ1-1, with D possibly being TRBD1 (5 bases). Trimming left V 2 bases short and J 6 bases short, with 13 bases between. Germline V gene data show CDR1 as SGHTA and CDR2 as FQGNSA. This CDR3 has 14 amino acids. This chain's CDR3 is CASSLFGRVAEAFF. CDR3 DNA sequence: TGTGCCAGCAGCTTATTTGGCAGGGTGGCTGAAGCTTTCTTT.

The V gene is TRBV7-2, the J gene TRBJ1-2; tentative D call: TRBD1 (5 bases). Germline-derived CDR1 and CDR2 are SGHTA and FQGNSA. The CDR3 contains 14 residues. Deletions cut 1 base from V and 8 bases from J, with 14 bases between. The DNA for the CDR3 is TGTGCCAGCAGCTTAGATACAGGCCCTCGGGGCTACACCTTC. This codes for CASSLDTGPRGYTF.

This chain links TRBV19 with TRBJ1-5, with a possible D match to TRBD1 (6 bases). The CDR3 covers 15 residues. Per germline, CDR1 LNHDA and CDR2 SQIVND (reference sequence). V was trimmed by 3 bases and J by 3 bases, leaving 12 bases between them. The chain's CDR3 is CASSMSGANNQPQHF. DNA for the CDR3: TGTGCCAGTAGTATGTCAGGGGCGAACAATCAGCCCCAGCATTTT.

The genes are TRBV6-2 or TRBV6-3 and TRBJ2-2, with a tentative D call TRBD1 (7 bases). Germline-derived CDR1 and CDR2 are MNHEY and SVGEGT. The CDR3 is 15 amino acids. V was clipped by 4 bases and J by 4 bases, with 13 bases between them. In DNA form, the CDR3 reads TGTGCCAGCAGTTTCAGGGGGGTGTCCACCGGGGAGCTGTTTTTT. Encoded protein: CASSFRGVSTGELFF.

This clone came up a few times. The genes are TRBV4-2 and TRBJ1-6; D not resolved. The V gene's germline CDR1 is LGHNA and CDR2 YNFKEQ. The CDR3 has 14 amino acids. Trimming removed 1 base from V and 7 bases from J, with 8 bases in between. This chain's CDR3 is CASSQGQENSPLHF. CDR3 bases: TGTGCCAGCAGCCAAGGGCAGGAAAATTCACCCCTCCACTTT.

This chain links TRBV3-1 (or the pseudogene TRBV3-2) with TRBJ2-3, with D possibly TRBD2 on 6 matching bases. The CDR3 has 15 amino acids. Germline CDR1 is LGHDT and CDR2 is YNNKEL (reference sequence). V was pared by 2 bases and J by 1 base, with 10 bases between. The CDR3 region is CASSQRGGGTDTQYF. CDR3 bases: TGTGCCAGCAGCCAACGAGGCGGGGGCACAGATACGCAGTATTTT.

This chain joins TRBV10-3 and TRBJ2-7; maybe TRBD1 (7 bases). Trimming took 9 bases from V and 6 from J, leaving 18 bases between them. Germline values: CDR1 ENHRY, CDR2 SYGVKD. The CDR3 loop spans 13 amino acids. The CDR3 DNA is TGTGCCATGACGGACAGGAGGGGTGCCGAGCAGTACTTC. Translating it yields CAMTDRRGAEQYF.

The CDR3 DNA reads TGTGCCAGTAGTATTGTGAGCTCTGGGGCCAACGTCCTGACTTTC. Translation: CASSIVSSGANVLTF. V and J are TRBV19 and TRBJ2-6, with D hard to call. The CDR3 sequence is 15 residues long. Between the trimmed V and J ends, which lost 3 bases and 0 bases, there was a span of 6 bases. From germline, CDR1 is LNHDA and CDR2 SQIVND (reference sequence).

The rearrangement uses TRBV19 and TRBJ1-2, with 9 bases lining up with TRBD1. CDR1 is LNHDA, CDR2 SQIVND, per germline (reference sequence). V lost 1 base to trimming and J lost 7 bases; unmatched junction nucleotides: 4. The CDR3 loop spans 14 amino acids. The CDR3 bases are TGTGCCAGTAGTATAGGGGACAGGGTCCGTGGCTACACCTTC. As protein: CASSIGDRVRGYTF.

The rearrangement joins TRBV5-1 to TRBJ2-7; a possible D gene is TRBD1 (5 bases). V dropped 7 bases and J dropped 7 bases, with 15 bases sitting between them. The CDR3 totals 12 residues. Germline lookup yields CDR1 SGHRS and CDR2 YFSETQ. The CDR3 sequence: CASSDTSWEQYF. Written as DNA, the CDR3 is TGCGCCAGCTCGGACACGAGTTGGGAGCAGTACTTC. Drawing the rest from reference TRBV5-1 and TRBJ2-7, the complete variable domain is KAGVTQTPRYLIKTRGQQVTLSCSPISGHRSVSWYQQTPGQGLQFLFEYFSETQRNKGNFPGRFSGRQFSNSRSEMNVSTLELGDSALYLCASSDTSWEQYFGPGTRLTVT.

The genes are TRBV2 and TRBJ1-6, with a tentative D call TRBD1 (5 bases). CDR3 length: 13 residues. V was cut by 7 bases and J by 8 bases, with 12 bases left in between. Germline lookup yields CDR1 SNHLY and CDR2 FYNNEI. The CDR3 loop reads CASIGRADSPLHF. The CDR3 coding sequence is TGTGCCAGCATCGGCAGGGCGGATTCACCCCTCCACTTT. Full variable domain (missing parts from reference TRBV2 and TRBJ1-6): EPEVTQTPSHQVTQMGQEVILRCVPISNHLYFYWYRQILGQKVEFLVSFYNNEISEKSEIFDDQFSVERPDGSNFTLKIRSTKLEDSAMYFCASIGRADSPLHFGNGTRLTVT.

This chain joins TRBV19 and TRBJ1-3; D not resolved. This CDR3 contains 15 residues. Per the germline V gene, CDR1 is LNHDA and CDR2 is SQIVND (reference sequence). V shed 5 bases and J shed 2 bases, with 13 bases lying between them. The CDR3 DNA reads as TGTGCCAGTAGTTGGGCGGGAATAGCTGGAAACACCATATATTTT. Translated, it gives CASSWAGIAGNTIYF.

This chain's CDR3 is CASSLSAGVGGELFF. The DNA of the CDR3 is TGTGCCAGCAGTTTGTCAGCGGGAGTAGGCGGGGAGCTGTTTTTT. The V gene is TRBV2, the J gene TRBJ2-2, with 8 bases matching TRBD2. The V gene's germline CDR1 is SNHLY and CDR2 FYNNEI. The J segment lost 7 bases and the V segment lost 5 bases, leaving 9 bases of the junction unmatched. The CDR3 consists of 15 residues.

V gene TRBV7-2 combines with J gene TRBJ2-1; the match to TRBD1 covers 8 bases. With 7 bases clipped from V and 7 bases from J, the junction kept 12 bases outside the gene matches. From germline, CDR1 is SGHTA and CDR2 FQGNSA. The CDR3 is 15 residues long. CDR3 loop: CASTTGRTGWNEQFF. The DNA of the CDR3 is TGTGCCAGCACGACGGGCCGGACAGGGTGGAATGAGCAGTTCTTC.

The gene calls are TRBV4-2 and TRBJ1-2; TRBD1 matches at 11 bases. The CDR3 covers 16 residues. Germline lookup yields CDR1 LGHNA and CDR2 YNFKEQ. After removal of 3 bases from V and 1 base from J, the junction contained 4 bases not matched to a gene. The CDR3 region is CASSQRTGGDNYGYTF. The DNA of the CDR3 is TGTGCCAGCAGCCAGAGGACAGGGGGCGATAACTATGGCTACACCTTC.

The rearrangement links TRBV29-1 to TRBJ2-7; maybe TRBD2 (5 bases). The CDR3 loop spans 13 amino acids. V lost 7 bases, J lost 6 bases, and 19 bases lay in between. The V gene's germline CDR1 is SQVTM and CDR2 ANQGSEA. CDR3 DNA sequence: TGCAGCGCCATGGTGGTGCGCGAGGGCGAGCAGTACTTC. Amino acid sequence: CSAMVVREGEQYF.

The chain combines TRBV13 with TRBJ2-4, with 7 nucleotides matching TRBD2. Germline CDR1 PRHDT, CDR2 FYEKMQ (reference sequence). This CDR3 is built from 16 residues. V trimming: 5 bases; J trimming: 9 bases; junction bases outside the gene matches: 16. The CDR3 protein is CASSPSGAGLGGIQYF. The CDR3 bases are TGTGCCAGCAGCCCGAGCGGAGCGGGGCTTGGGGGCATTCAGTACTTC.

This sequence joins TRBV11-3 and TRBJ1-2, with 7 positions matching TRBD1. Germline V CDR1 and CDR2: SGHNT, YENEEA. Trimming removed 6 bases from V and 7 bases from J; junction bases left unmatched: 8. CDR3 length: 13 residues. In DNA, the CDR3 is TGTGCCAGCAGTCCGGGACAGAGTCCTGGCTACACCTTC. Encoded protein: CASSPGQSPGYTF.